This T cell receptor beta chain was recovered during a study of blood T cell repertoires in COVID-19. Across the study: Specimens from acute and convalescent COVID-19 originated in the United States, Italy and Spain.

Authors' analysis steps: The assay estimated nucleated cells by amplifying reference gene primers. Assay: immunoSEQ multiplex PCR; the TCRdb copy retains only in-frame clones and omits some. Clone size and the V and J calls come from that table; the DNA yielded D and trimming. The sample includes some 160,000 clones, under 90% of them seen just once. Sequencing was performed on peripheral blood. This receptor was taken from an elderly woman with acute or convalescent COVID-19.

CDR3 coding DNA: TGTGCCAGTAGTACCGGGGGGAACTATGGCTACACCTTC. Translating gives CASSTGGNYGYTF. This chain connects TRBV19 to TRBJ1-2; possibly TRBD1 for D (5 bases). The CDR3 consists of 13 residues. V lost 4 bases to trimming and J lost 2 bases, with 8 bases between them. CDR1 and CDR2 (germline): LNHDA, SQIVND (reference sequence).